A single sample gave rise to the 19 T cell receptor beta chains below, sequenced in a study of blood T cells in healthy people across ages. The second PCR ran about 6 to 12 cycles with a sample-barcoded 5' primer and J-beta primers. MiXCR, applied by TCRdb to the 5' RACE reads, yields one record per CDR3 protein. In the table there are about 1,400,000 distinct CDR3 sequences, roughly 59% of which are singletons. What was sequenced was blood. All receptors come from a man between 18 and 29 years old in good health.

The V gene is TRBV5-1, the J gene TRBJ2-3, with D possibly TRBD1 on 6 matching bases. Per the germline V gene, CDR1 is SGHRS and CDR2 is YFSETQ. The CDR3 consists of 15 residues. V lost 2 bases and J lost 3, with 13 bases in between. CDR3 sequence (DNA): TGCGCCAGCAGCTTCCGGGACAAGAGGACAGATACGCAGTATTTT. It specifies CASSFRDKRTDTQYF. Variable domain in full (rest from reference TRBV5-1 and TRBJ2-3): KAGVTQTPRYLIKTRGQQVTLSCSPISGHRSVSWYQQTPGQGLQFLFEYFSETQRNKGNFPGRFSGRQFSNSRSEMNVSTLELGDSALYLCASSFRDKRTDTQYFGPGTRLTVL.

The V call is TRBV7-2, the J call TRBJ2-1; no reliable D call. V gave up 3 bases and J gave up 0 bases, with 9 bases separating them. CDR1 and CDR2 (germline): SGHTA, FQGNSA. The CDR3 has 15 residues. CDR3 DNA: TGTGCCAGCAGCTTTGCGGCCCGCTCCTACAATGAGCAGTTCTTC. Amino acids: CASSFAARSYNEQFF.

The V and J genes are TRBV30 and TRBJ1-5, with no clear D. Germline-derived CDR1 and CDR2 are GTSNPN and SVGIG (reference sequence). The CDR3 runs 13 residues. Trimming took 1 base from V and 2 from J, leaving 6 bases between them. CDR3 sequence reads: CAWSEDRNQPQHF. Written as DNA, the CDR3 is TGTGCCTGGAGTGAGGACCGCAATCAGCCCCAGCATTTT.

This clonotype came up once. CDR3 amino acids: CASSLVWRGDTQYF. CDR3 bases: TGTGCCAGCAGCTTAGTCTGGAGGGGAGATACGCAGTATTTT. The genes are TRBV7-2 and TRBJ2-3; a weak D match, TRBD2 (6 bases). The CDR3 extends over 14 amino acids. CDR1 and CDR2 from the germline V gene are SGHTA and FQGNSA. V was clipped by 1 base and J by 5 bases, with 10 bases between them. The variable domain in full, completed from reference TRBV7-2 and TRBJ2-3, reads GAGVSQSPSNKVTEKGKDVELRCDPISGHTALYWYRQSLGQGLEFLIYFQGNSAPDKSGLPSDRFSAERTGGSVSTLTIQRTQQEDSAVYLCASSLVWRGDTQYFGPGTRLTVL.

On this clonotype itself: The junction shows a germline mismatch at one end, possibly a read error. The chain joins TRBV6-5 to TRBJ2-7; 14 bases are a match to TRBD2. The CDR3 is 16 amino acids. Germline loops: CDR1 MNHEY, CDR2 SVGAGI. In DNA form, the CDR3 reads TGTGCCAGCGGTTACTCGGGGACTAGCGGGAGTGACATTGAGTACTTC. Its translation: CASGYSGTSGSDIEYF.

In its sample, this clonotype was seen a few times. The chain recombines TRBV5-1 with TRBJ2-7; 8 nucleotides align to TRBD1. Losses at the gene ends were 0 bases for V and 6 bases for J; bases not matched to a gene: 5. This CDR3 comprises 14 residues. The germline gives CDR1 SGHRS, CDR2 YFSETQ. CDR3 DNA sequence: TGCGCCAGCAGCTTGGCGGACAGGGTATTCGAGCAGTACTTC. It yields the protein CASSLADRVFEQYF.

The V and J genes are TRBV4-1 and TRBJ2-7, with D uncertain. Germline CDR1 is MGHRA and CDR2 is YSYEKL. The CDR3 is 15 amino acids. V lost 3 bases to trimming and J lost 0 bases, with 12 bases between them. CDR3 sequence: CASSHGQFTSYEQYF. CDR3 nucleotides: TGCGCCAGCAGCCACGGGCAGTTCACCTCCTACGAGCAGTACTTC.

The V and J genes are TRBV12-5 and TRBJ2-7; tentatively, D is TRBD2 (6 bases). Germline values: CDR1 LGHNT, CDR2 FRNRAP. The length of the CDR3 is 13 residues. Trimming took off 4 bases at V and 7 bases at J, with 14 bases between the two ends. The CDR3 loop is CASGSLADNEQYF. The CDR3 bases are TGTGCTAGTGGTTCGTTAGCGGACAATGAGCAGTACTTC.

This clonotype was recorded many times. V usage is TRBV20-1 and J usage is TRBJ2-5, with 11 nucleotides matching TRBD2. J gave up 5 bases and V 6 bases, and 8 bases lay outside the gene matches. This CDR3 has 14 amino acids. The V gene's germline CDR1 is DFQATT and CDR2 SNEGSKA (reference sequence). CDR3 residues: CSAKGLAATETQYF. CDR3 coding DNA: TGCAGTGCAAAGGGACTAGCGGCGACCGAGACCCAGTACTTC.

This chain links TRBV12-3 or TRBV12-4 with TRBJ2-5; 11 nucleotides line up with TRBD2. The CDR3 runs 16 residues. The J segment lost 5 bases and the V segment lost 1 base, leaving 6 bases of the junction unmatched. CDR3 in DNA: TGTGCCAGCAGTTTAGGTGGACTAGCGGGTAGGGAGACCCAGTACTTC. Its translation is CASSLGGLAGRETQYF.

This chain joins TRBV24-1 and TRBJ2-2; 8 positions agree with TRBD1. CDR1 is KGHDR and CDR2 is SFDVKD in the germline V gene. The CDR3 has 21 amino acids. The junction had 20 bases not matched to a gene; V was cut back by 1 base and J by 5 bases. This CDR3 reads CATSDLSDRAPGVRWTGELFF. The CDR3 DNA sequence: TGTGCCACCAGTGATTTATCGGACAGGGCTCCCGGTGTCCGGTGGACCGGGGAGCTGTTTTTT.

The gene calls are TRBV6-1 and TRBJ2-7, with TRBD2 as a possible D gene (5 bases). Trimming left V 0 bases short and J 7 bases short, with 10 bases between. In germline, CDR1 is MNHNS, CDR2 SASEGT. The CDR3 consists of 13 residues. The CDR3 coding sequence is TGTGCCAGCAGTGAAGCGGGAGTTGATGAGCAGTACTTC. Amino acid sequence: CASSEAGVDEQYF.

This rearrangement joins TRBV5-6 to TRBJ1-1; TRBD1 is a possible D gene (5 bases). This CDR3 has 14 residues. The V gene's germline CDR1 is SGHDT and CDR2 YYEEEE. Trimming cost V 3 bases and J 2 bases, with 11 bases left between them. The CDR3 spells CASSWGGRNTEAFF. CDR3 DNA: TGTGCCAGCAGCTGGGGGGGGAGAAACACTGAAGCTTTCTTT. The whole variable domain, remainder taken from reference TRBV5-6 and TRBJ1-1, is DAGVTQSPTHLIKTRGQQVTLRCSPKSGHDTVSWYQQALGQGPQFIFQYYEEEERQRGNFPDRFSGHQFPNYSSELNVNALLLGDSALYLCASSWGGRNTEAFFGQGTRLTVV.

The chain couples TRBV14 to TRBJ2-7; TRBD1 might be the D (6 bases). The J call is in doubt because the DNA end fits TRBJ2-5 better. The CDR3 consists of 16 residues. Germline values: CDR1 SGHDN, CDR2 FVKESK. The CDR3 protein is CASSPETGPEGETQYF. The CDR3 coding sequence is TGTGCCAGCAGCCCTGAGACAGGACCCGAGGGAGAGACCCAGTACTTC.

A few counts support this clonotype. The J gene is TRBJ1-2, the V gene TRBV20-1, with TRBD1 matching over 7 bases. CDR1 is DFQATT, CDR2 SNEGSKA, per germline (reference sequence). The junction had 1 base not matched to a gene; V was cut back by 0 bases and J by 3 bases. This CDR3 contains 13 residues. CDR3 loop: CSARDDRDYGYTF. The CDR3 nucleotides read TGCAGTGCTAGAGATGACAGGGACTATGGCTACACCTTC.

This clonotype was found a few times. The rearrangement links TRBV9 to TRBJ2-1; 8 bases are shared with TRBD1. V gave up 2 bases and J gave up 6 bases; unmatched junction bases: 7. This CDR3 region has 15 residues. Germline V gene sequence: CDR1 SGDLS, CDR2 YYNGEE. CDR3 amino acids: CASSVGTGGINEQFF. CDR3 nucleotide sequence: TGTGCCAGCAGCGTCGGGACAGGAGGTATCAATGAGCAGTTCTTC. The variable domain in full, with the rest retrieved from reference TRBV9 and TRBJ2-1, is DSGVTQTPKHLITATGQRVTLRCSPRSGDLSVYWYQQSLDQGLQFLIQYYNGEERAKGNILERFSAQQFPDLHSELNLSSLELGDSALYFCASSVGTGGINEQFFGPGTRLTVL.

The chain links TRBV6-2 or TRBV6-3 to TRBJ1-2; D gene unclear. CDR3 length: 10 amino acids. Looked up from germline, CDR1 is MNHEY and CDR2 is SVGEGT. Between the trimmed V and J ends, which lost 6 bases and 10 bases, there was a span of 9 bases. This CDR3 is CASSQRIYTF. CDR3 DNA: TGTGCCAGCAGCCAGCGGATCTACACCTTC.

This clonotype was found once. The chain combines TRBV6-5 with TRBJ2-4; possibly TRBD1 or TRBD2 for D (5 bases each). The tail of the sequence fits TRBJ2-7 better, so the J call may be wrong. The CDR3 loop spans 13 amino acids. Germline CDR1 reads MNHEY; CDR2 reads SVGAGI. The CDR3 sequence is CASSRDTGHEQYF. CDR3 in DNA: TGTGCCAGCAGCCGCGACACGGGGCACGAGCAGTACTTC.

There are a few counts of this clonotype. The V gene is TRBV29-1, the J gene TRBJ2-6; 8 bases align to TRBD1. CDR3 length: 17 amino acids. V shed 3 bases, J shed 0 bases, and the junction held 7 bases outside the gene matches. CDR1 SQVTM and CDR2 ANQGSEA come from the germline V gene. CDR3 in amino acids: CSVESAGGHSGANVLTF. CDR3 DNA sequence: TGCAGCGTTGAGTCAGCAGGGGGCCACTCTGGGGCCAACGTCCTGACTTTC.